This T cell receptor beta chain was retrieved from a study of T cell responses to AZD1222 COVID-19 vaccine. Second doses were pooled across both intervals (about 4 or about 12 weeks). Concerning this clone itself: Its antigen remains unidentified.

Study-wide findings and caveats: At study baseline, merely six AZD1222 recipients were seropositive.

CDR3 length: 13 residues. V was shortened by 3 bases and J by 8 bases, with 13 bases between the two germline ends. Germline CDR1 and CDR2: MDHEN and SYDVKM. Profiled with immunoSEQ multiplex PCR; TCRdb holds only in-frame clones, not every one. Altogether 55,000 to 70,000 clones are present, roughly 89% being singletons, with the ten largest covering roughly 6.1%. The source was peripheral blood, collected 28 days after the second AZD1222 dose. The chain has TRBV28 and TRBJ1-2; possibly TRBD1 for D (5 bases). The TCR sequence derives from an adult who received the AZD1222 COVID-19 vaccine. CDR3 sequence (DNA): TGTGCCAGCAGTTTCGGACAAGCGAGGGGCTACACCTTC. It is translated as CASSFGQARGYTF.